The 28 T cell receptor beta chains reported below all come from one sample, sequenced in a study of CXCR3-negative and CXCR3-positive naive CD8 T cells. All TRB cDNA libraries came from 5' RACE performed with UMI labels. From its re-call of the 5' RACE reads, TCRdb lists each CDR3 protein once, without DNA. The clone table shows under 45,000 distinct CDR3 sequences, with the ten largest holding 14% to 15%. Sequencing was done on a sample of memory CD8+ T cells from blood. These receptors originate from a human donor in good health. Some clones in this sample may be carry-over from other donors' samples.

J is TRBJ2-4 and V is TRBV29-1; TCRdb outputs TRBD2, but without DNA this stays unchecked. Germline V gene lookup returns CDR1 SQVTM and CDR2 ANQGSEA. There are 18 residues in the CDR3. The CDR3 is CSVDGVLAGGIAKNIQYF.

V gene TRBV7-6 combines with J gene TRBJ1-1. The CDR3 covers 14 residues. Germline loops: CDR1 SGHVS, CDR2 FNYEAQ. CDR3 protein: CASSPRLQDTEAFF.

The chain links TRBV6-2 or TRBV6-3 to TRBJ2-1; TCRdb calls TRBD2, which cannot be checked without DNA. The CDR3 sequence is 13 residues long. Germline V gives CDR1 MNHEY, CDR2 SVGEGT. CDR3 in amino acids: CASSLGLNNEQFF.

The rearrangement joins TRBV7-2 to TRBJ1-2. This CDR3 spans 13 amino acids. Per the germline V gene, CDR1 is SGHTA and CDR2 is FQGNSA. The CDR3 loop is CASSLETNYGYTF. Using reference TRBV7-2 and TRBJ1-2 for the parts outside the CDR3, the full variable domain is GAGVSQSPSNKVTEKGKDVELRCDPISGHTALYWYRQSLGQGLEFLIYFQGNSAPDKSGLPSDRFSAERTGGSVSTLTIQRTQQEDSAVYLCASSLETNYGYTFGSGTRLTVV.

CDR3 loop: CVSSTGMGTDTQYF. This chain links TRBV28 with TRBJ2-3; no DNA is available, so the TRBD1 call from TCRdb remains unchecked. CDR1 is MDHEN and CDR2 is SYDVKM in the germline V gene. The CDR3 sequence is 14 residues long.

The V and J genes are TRBV18 and TRBJ1-3; the D call of TRBD1 rests on TCRdb alone, since no DNA is present to check it. The CDR3 is 16 amino acids. Germline V lookup: CDR1 KGHSH, CDR2 LQKENI. Here the CDR3 reads CASSPENRGSGNTIYF.

The gene calls are TRBV4-1 and TRBJ1-6; TCRdb designates TRBD1, a call that cannot be tested without DNA. Germline V CDR1 and CDR2: MGHRA, YSYEKL. The CDR3 spans 17 residues. CDR3 in amino acids: CASREKDGWGYNSPLHF.

The V gene is TRBV28, the J gene TRBJ2-7; TCRdb indicates TRBD1, and absent DNA this call remains unverified. CDR1 MDHEN and CDR2 SYDVKM come from the germline V gene. The CDR3 covers 17 residues. CDR3 loop: CASRHQPALDSSYEQYF.

The chain has TRBV7-6 and TRBJ1-3; TCRdb picks TRBD1, but there is no DNA to check that call. Germline V gene data show CDR1 as SGHVS and CDR2 as FNYEAQ. The CDR3 is made up of 16 amino acids. CDR3 residues: CASSGPGQNPGNTIYF.

This chain joins TRBV20-1 and TRBJ1-1. This CDR3 is built from 13 residues. Germline V gene sequence: CDR1 DFQATT, CDR2 SNEGSKA (reference sequence). Here the CDR3 reads CSARGADPIEAFF.

CDR3 sequence: CSVAPRNSYEQYF. V usage is TRBV29-1 and J usage is TRBJ2-7; TCRdb calls TRBD1, which cannot be checked without DNA. Germline loops: CDR1 SQVTM, CDR2 ANQGSEA. The length of the CDR3 is 13 residues.

V and J are TRBV6-4 and TRBJ2-1; TCRdb picks TRBD1, but there is no DNA to check that call. The CDR3 length is 16 residues. CDR1 is MRHNA and CDR2 is SNTAGT in the germline V gene. This chain's CDR3 is CASSQEGGGSYNEQFF.

This clonotype is medium-sized by frequency. The chain employs TRBV19 and TRBJ2-3. CDR3 length: 12 residues. CDR1 is LNHDA, CDR2 SQIVND, per germline (reference sequence). The CDR3 is CASSIGTDTQYF.

This sequence joins TRBV20-1 and TRBJ2-3; the TRBD2 assignment by TCRdb is unverifiable without DNA. The CDR3 is made up of 16 amino acids. The germline gives CDR1 DFQATT, CDR2 SNEGSKA (reference sequence). The CDR3 is CSARLELAGDTDTQYF.

The chain has TRBV5-1 and TRBJ2-7; the TCRdb D gene call, TRBD1, has no DNA to confirm it. The CDR3 is made up of 14 amino acids. Germline assignment: CDR1 SGHRS and CDR2 YFSETQ. The CDR3 is CASSLWDGDSEQYF.

This chain uses TRBV30 with TRBJ2-7; TCRdb outputs TRBD2, but without DNA this stays unchecked. CDR3 length: 14 amino acids. Germline loops: CDR1 GTSNPN, CDR2 SVGIG (reference sequence). CDR3 in amino acids: CAWSEAGMGYEQYF.

The J gene is TRBJ2-2, the V gene TRBV29-1; there is no DNA to check the TCRdb D call of TRBD1. Germline-derived CDR1 and CDR2 are SQVTM and ANQGSEA. This CDR3 is 13 amino acids long. The CDR3 here is CSVSGVNTGELFF.

The CDR3 is CASSLEVVGRNEYQETQYF. The J gene is TRBJ2-5, the V gene TRBV7-9; the D call of TRBD1 rests on TCRdb alone, since no DNA is present to check it. Germline V gene sequence: CDR1 SEHNR, CDR2 FQNEAQ (reference sequence). The CDR3 extends over 19 amino acids.

This chain uses TRBV13 with TRBJ2-7; TCRdb designates TRBD1, a call that cannot be tested without DNA. Germline CDR1 PRHDT, CDR2 FYEKMQ (reference sequence). The CDR3 spans 15 residues. CDR3 region: CASSPLEAPYDEQYF.

The V gene is TRBV18, the J gene TRBJ2-1; TCRdb indicates TRBD1, and absent DNA this call remains unverified. The V gene's germline CDR1 is KGHSH and CDR2 LQKENI. The CDR3 is 13 residues long. CDR3 protein: CASSPGHSNEQFF. Supplemented by reference TRBV18 and TRBJ2-1, the full variable domain reads NAGVMQNPRHLVRRRGQEARLRCSPMKGHSHVYWYRQLPEEGLKFMVYLQKENIIDESGMPKERFSAEFPKEGPSILRIQQVVRGDSAAYFCASSPGHSNEQFFGPGTRLTVL.

V usage is TRBV20-1 and J usage is TRBJ2-2; TCRdb returns TRBD1, unconfirmable since there is no DNA. From germline, CDR1 is DFQATT and CDR2 SNEGSKA (reference sequence). This CDR3 has 18 amino acids. CDR3 region: CSAGDIYGGSGGTGELFF.

V and J are TRBV18 and TRBJ1-1; the TCRdb D gene call, TRBD1, has no DNA to confirm it. CDR3 length: 15 amino acids. The germline gives CDR1 KGHSH, CDR2 LQKENI. CDR3 protein: CASSSMTGVNTEAFF.

The chain recombines TRBV20-1 with TRBJ1-1. The CDR3 consists of 12 residues. The germline V gene encodes CDR1 DFQATT and CDR2 SNEGSKA (reference sequence). Here the CDR3 reads CSARESDTEAFF.

V is TRBV5-4 and J is TRBJ1-2; TCRdb returns TRBD1, unconfirmable since there is no DNA. CDR1 and CDR2 (germline): SGHNT, YYREEE (reference sequence). The CDR3 spans 14 residues. The chain's CDR3 is CASSLAPGFYGYTF.

V gene TRBV25-1 combines with J gene TRBJ1-1; TCRdb lists TRBD1, though no DNA is available to test this call. In germline, CDR1 is MGHDK, CDR2 SYGVNS. This CDR3 spans 12 amino acids. The CDR3 sequence: CASSESPVEAFF.

This chain uses TRBV11-2 with TRBJ1-1; TCRdb selects TRBD1, and the lack of DNA leaves this call unchecked. The CDR3 consists of 15 residues. Germline CDR1 reads SGHAT; CDR2 reads FQNNGV. The CDR3 here is CASSLVTGVNTEAFF.

This chain connects TRBV7-9 to TRBJ2-7; TCRdb returns TRBD2, unconfirmable since there is no DNA. The CDR3 covers 14 residues. CDR1 and CDR2 (germline): SEHNR, FQNEAQ (reference sequence). The CDR3 here is CASTPTGGTDEQYF.

The chain has TRBV15 and TRBJ1-2. Germline lookup yields CDR1 LNHNV and CDR2 YYDKDF (reference sequence). The CDR3 runs 13 residues. CDR3 sequence reads: CATSRTHTNGYTF.